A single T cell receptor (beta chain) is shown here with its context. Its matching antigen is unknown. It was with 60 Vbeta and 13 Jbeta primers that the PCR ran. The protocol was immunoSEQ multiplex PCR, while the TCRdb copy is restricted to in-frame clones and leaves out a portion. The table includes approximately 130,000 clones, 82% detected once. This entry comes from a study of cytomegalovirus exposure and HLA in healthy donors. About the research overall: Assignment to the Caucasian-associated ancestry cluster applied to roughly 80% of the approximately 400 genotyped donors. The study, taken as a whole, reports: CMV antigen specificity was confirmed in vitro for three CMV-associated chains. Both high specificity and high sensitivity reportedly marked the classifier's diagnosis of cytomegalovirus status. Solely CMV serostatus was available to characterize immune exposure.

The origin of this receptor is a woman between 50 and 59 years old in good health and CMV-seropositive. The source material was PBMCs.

The CDR3 sequence is CASSSDRGPEKLFF. The CDR3 nucleotides read TGCGCCAGCAGCTCGGACAGGGGGCCGGAAAAACTGTTTTTT. This chain uses TRBV5-1 with TRBJ1-4; 11 bases line up with TRBD1. Germline-derived CDR1 and CDR2 are SGHRS and YFSETQ. The length of the CDR3 is 14 residues. The ends lost 3 bases at V and 8 bases at J; junction bases unmatched: 3.